This is a list of T cell receptor beta chains from one sample in a study of CD8 T cells in Susac syndrome. TCRdb reanalysed the immunoSEQ multiplex PCR reads using MiXCR and keeps one entry per CDR3 protein. The sample contains some 130,000 distinct CDR3 sequences, approximately 95% of which appear only once. Sequencing used CD8+ T cells from PBMCs. Receptors were obtained from a human donor with Susac syndrome. Both conserved end residues are part of each CDR3. Fields, in order: J gene, D gene, CDR3 length, clone size, V gene, CDR3 protein, CDR3 DNA. A D gene is named only where the DNA matches it firmly. Clone size is given for some rows only: seen once, a few or many times, or a class if the clone is expanded.

j_gene: TRBJ2-7; d_gene: TRBD1; len: 17; abundance: -; v_gene: TRBV28; CDR3aa: CASSFLRRQGPTYEQYF; CDR3nt: TGTGCCAGCAGTTTCCTTCGGCGACAGGGGCCTACCTACGAGCAGTACTTC
j_gene: TRBJ1-1; d_gene: -; len: 14; abundance: -; v_gene: TRBV28; CDR3aa: CASSYTTTRTEAFF; CDR3nt: TGTGCCAGCAGTTACACGACGACAAGGACTGAAGCTTTCTTT
j_gene: TRBJ2-5; d_gene: TRBD1; len: 17; abundance: -; v_gene: TRBV4-1; CDR3aa: CASSQEGPRQGAETQYF; CDR3nt: TGCGCCAGCAGCCAAGAGGGGCCGAGACAGGGGGCAGAGACCCAGTACTTC
j_gene: TRBJ2-5; d_gene: -; len: 16; abundance: -; v_gene: TRBV12-2; CDR3aa: CASRLGLAGVGETQYF; CDR3nt: TGTGCAAGTCGCTTAGGCCTAGCGGGAGTCGGTGAGACCCAGTACTTC
j_gene: TRBJ2-5; d_gene: -; len: 16; abundance: -; v_gene: TRBV15; CDR3aa: CATSSRSASAQETQYF; CDR3nt: TGTGCCACCAGCTCCCGGTCGGCTAGCGCTCAAGAGACCCAGTACTTC
j_gene: TRBJ1-5; d_gene: -; len: 13; abundance: -; v_gene: TRBV19; CDR3aa: CASLDSLNQPQHF; CDR3nt: TGTGCCAGCCTTGACAGTTTAAATCAGCCCCAGCATTTT
j_gene: TRBJ2-1; d_gene: -; len: 13; abundance: -; v_gene: TRBV3-1; CDR3aa: CASSQVGEFEQFF; CDR3nt: TGTGCCAGCAGCCAAGTCGGGGAGTTTGAGCAGTTCTTC
j_gene: TRBJ2-4; d_gene: TRBD1; len: 17; abundance: -; v_gene: TRBV28; CDR3aa: CASSLRQQGPAKNIQYF; CDR3nt: TGTGCCAGCAGTTTACGTCAACAGGGGCCGGCCAAAAACATTCAGTACTTC
j_gene: TRBJ2-6; d_gene: -; len: 15; abundance: -; v_gene: TRBV19; CDR3aa: CASKDWEAGANVLTF; CDR3nt: TGTGCCAGTAAAGACTGGGAGGCTGGGGCCAACGTCCTGACTTTC
j_gene: TRBJ2-7; d_gene: -; len: 14; abundance: once; v_gene: TRBV27; CDR3aa: CASSIGLYSYEQYF; CDR3nt: TGTGCCAGCAGTATCGGACTGTACTCCTACGAGCAGTACTTC
j_gene: TRBJ2-4; d_gene: -; len: 11; abundance: once; v_gene: TRBV12-3/TRBV12-4; CDR3aa: CASSPGGLQYF; CDR3nt: TGTGCCAGCAGTCCCGGTGGACTTCAGTACTTC
j_gene: TRBJ2-3; d_gene: TRBD2; len: 14; abundance: -; v_gene: TRBV5-8; CDR3aa: CASSLAGSTDTQYF; CDR3nt: TGTGCCAGCAGCCTAGCGGGAAGCACAGATACGCAGTATTTT
j_gene: TRBJ2-3; d_gene: -; len: 15; abundance: -; v_gene: TRBV20-1; CDR3aa: CSVDSSSESTDTQYF; CDR3nt: TGCAGTGTCGATTCAAGTAGCGAGAGCACAGATACGCAGTATTTT
j_gene: TRBJ1-1; d_gene: -; len: 14; abundance: -; v_gene: TRBV4-1; CDR3aa: CASSQVQGNTEAFF; CDR3nt: TGCGCCAGCAGCCAAGTTCAGGGGAACACTGAAGCTTTCTTT
j_gene: TRBJ1-1; d_gene: -; len: 14; abundance: -; v_gene: TRBV25-1; CDR3aa: CASRIGGSDTEAFF; CDR3nt: TGTGCCAGCAGGATTGGGGGTTCGGACACTGAAGCTTTCTTT
j_gene: TRBJ2-2; d_gene: -; len: 15; abundance: -; v_gene: TRBV7-9; CDR3aa: CASSPSRAGTGELFF; CDR3nt: TGTGCCAGCAGCCCATCTCGGGCGGGCACCGGGGAGCTGTTTTTT
j_gene: TRBJ2-2; d_gene: -; len: 14; abundance: -; v_gene: TRBV6-6; CDR3aa: CASSYATSTGELFF; CDR3nt: TGTGCCAGCAGCTACGCCACATCCACCGGGGAGCTGTTTTTT
j_gene: TRBJ2-7; d_gene: TRBD1; len: 17; abundance: -; v_gene: TRBV4-1; CDR3aa: CASSRDETGVGVYEQYF; CDR3nt: TGCGCCAGCAGCCGAGACGAAACAGGGGTAGGGGTCTACGAGCAGTACTTC
j_gene: TRBJ1-1; d_gene: TRBD1; len: 15; abundance: -; v_gene: TRBV9; CDR3aa: CASSTSGTGGTEAFF; CDR3nt: TGTGCCAGCAGCACCTCCGGGACAGGGGGCACTGAAGCTTTCTTT
j_gene: TRBJ1-1; d_gene: -; len: 14; abundance: once; v_gene: TRBV12-3/TRBV12-4; CDR3aa: CASSFGGDDTEAFF; CDR3nt: TGTGCCAGCAGTTTCGGGGGAGATGACACTGAAGCTTTCTTT
j_gene: TRBJ2-5; d_gene: -; len: 16; abundance: once; v_gene: TRBV11-2; CDR3aa: CASSLGEAPSGGTQYF; CDR3nt: TGTGCCAGCAGCCTCGGGGAGGCCCCTTCAGGGGGGACCCAGTACTTC
j_gene: TRBJ2-2; d_gene: TRBD1; len: 15; abundance: -; v_gene: TRBV5-4; CDR3aa: CASSLVQGDTGELFF; CDR3nt: TGTGCCAGCAGCTTGGTACAGGGGGACACCGGGGAGCTGTTTTTT
j_gene: TRBJ2-7; d_gene: -; len: 16; abundance: -; v_gene: TRBV4-1; CDR3aa: CASSPPPQGGSYEQYF; CDR3nt: TGCGCCAGCAGCCCCCCCCCTCAGGGTGGAAGCTACGAGCAGTACTTC
j_gene: TRBJ1-2; d_gene: -; len: 15; abundance: -; v_gene: TRBV7-9; CDR3aa: CASSITDSSTYGYTF; CDR3nt: TGTGCCAGCAGCATAACTGACAGCTCGACCTATGGCTACACCTTC
j_gene: TRBJ2-4; d_gene: -; len: 16; abundance: -; v_gene: TRBV7-9; CDR3aa: CASSLEFRPPVNIQYF; CDR3nt: TGTGCCAGCAGCTTAGAATTTCGGCCACCGGTAAACATTCAGTACTTC
j_gene: TRBJ2-7; d_gene: -; len: 10; abundance: -; v_gene: TRBV6-6; CDR3aa: CASKDYEQYF; CDR3nt: TGTGCCAGCAAAGACTACGAGCAGTACTTC
j_gene: TRBJ1-2; d_gene: -; len: 14; abundance: -; v_gene: TRBV28; CDR3aa: CATKPLEDQDGYTF; CDR3nt: TGTGCCACCAAACCCCTCGAGGATCAGGATGGCTACACCTTC
j_gene: TRBJ1-2; d_gene: -; len: 8; abundance: -; v_gene: TRBV5-1; CDR3aa: CASARATF; CDR3nt: TGCGCCAGCGCCAGGGCCACCTTC
j_gene: TRBJ2-5; d_gene: TRBD2; len: 15; abundance: -; v_gene: TRBV29-1; CDR3aa: CSVWEKLGLEETQYF; CDR3nt: TGCAGCGTTTGGGAAAAATTGGGACTAGAGGAGACCCAGTACTTC
j_gene: TRBJ2-5; d_gene: -; len: 14; abundance: -; v_gene: TRBV30; CDR3aa: CAWSGDKNQETQYF; CDR3nt: TGTGCCTGGAGCGGGGACAAGAACCAAGAGACCCAGTACTTC
j_gene: TRBJ2-7; d_gene: -; len: 14; abundance: -; v_gene: TRBV7-9; CDR3aa: CASSSAQAAYEQYF; CDR3nt: TGTGCCAGCAGCTCAGCTCAGGCGGCTTACGAGCAGTACTTC
j_gene: TRBJ1-1; d_gene: -; len: 11; abundance: -; v_gene: TRBV6-1; CDR3aa: CASTLGEGAFF; CDR3nt: TGTGCCAGCACCTTGGGGGAGGGAGCTTTCTTT
j_gene: TRBJ2-3; d_gene: TRBD2; len: 15; abundance: -; v_gene: TRBV20-1; CDR3aa: CSAEPSGRVTDTQYF; CDR3nt: TGCAGTGCGGAACCTAGCGGGAGAGTCACAGATACGCAGTATTTT
j_gene: TRBJ2-1; d_gene: -; len: 13; abundance: -; v_gene: TRBV28; CDR3aa: CASTVSSYNEQFF; CDR3nt: TGTGCCAGCACAGTGAGCTCCTACAATGAGCAGTTCTTC
j_gene: TRBJ2-1; d_gene: -; len: 14; abundance: -; v_gene: TRBV29-1; CDR3aa: CSASGQSSYNEQFF; CDR3nt: TGCAGCGCCTCGGGTCAGTCATCATACAATGAGCAGTTCTTC
j_gene: TRBJ1-2; d_gene: -; len: 18; abundance: -; v_gene: TRBV2; CDR3aa: CASRGTGALPGSNYGYTF; CDR3nt: TGTGCCAGCAGGGGAACAGGCGCCCTACCAGGAAGTAACTATGGCTACACCTTC
j_gene: TRBJ2-3; d_gene: -; len: 15; abundance: -; v_gene: TRBV6-1; CDR3aa: CASSPLGESTDTQYF; CDR3nt: TGTGCCAGCAGTCCCCTCGGGGAGAGCACAGATACGCAGTATTTT
j_gene: TRBJ2-7; d_gene: TRBD2; len: 14; abundance: once; v_gene: TRBV14; CDR3aa: CASSSASGRPEQYF; CDR3nt: TGTGCCAGCAGCTCTGCTAGCGGGAGACCCGAGCAGTACTTC
j_gene: TRBJ1-4; d_gene: -; len: 13; abundance: once; v_gene: TRBV4-1; CDR3aa: CASQTGLNEKLFF; CDR3nt: TGCGCCAGCCAAACAGGGCTTAATGAAAAACTGTTTTTT
j_gene: TRBJ2-7; d_gene: -; len: 12; abundance: -; v_gene: TRBV11-2; CDR3aa: CASRPGGYEQYF; CDR3nt: TGTGCCAGCAGGCCCGGGGGCTACGAGCAGTACTTC
j_gene: TRBJ2-7; d_gene: TRBD1; len: 15; abundance: -; v_gene: TRBV7-8; CDR3aa: CASSLDRAGSYEQYF; CDR3nt: TGTGCCAGCAGCCTCGACAGGGCAGGCTCCTACGAGCAGTACTTC